These 5 T cell receptor beta chains were all obtained from the same sample, sequenced in a study of siplizumab effects on memory and regulatory T cells. The data were produced by immunoSEQ multiplex PCR, yet TCRdb's version contains in-frame clones alone and is incomplete. The table records about 100,000 clones, 75% to 95% of them present only once. The material sequenced was CD4+ T cells sorted from blood. The receptors come from a human donor in good health.

The V gene is TRBV5-4, the J gene TRBJ1-1; 8 nucleotides align to TRBD1. Looked up from germline, CDR1 is SGHNT and CDR2 is YYREEE (reference sequence). CDR3 length: 15 amino acids. J lost 0 bases, V lost 10 bases, and 11 bases had no gene match. The CDR3 loop is CAQHPGQGLNTEAFF. The CDR3 region has the DNA TGTGCCCAACACCCAGGACAGGGATTGAACACTGAAGCTTTCTTT.

Comments on this clone: Other DNA sequences in the same sample also yield this CDR3. The chain links TRBV9 to TRBJ1-3; a weak D match, TRBD1 (5 bases). With 3 bases removed from V and 0 bases from J, the gap between germline ends came to 10 bases. There are 15 residues in the CDR3. CDR1 is SGDLS and CDR2 is YYNGEE in the germline V gene. CDR3 bases: TGTGCCAGCAGCGCCCTCAGGGACTCTGGAAACACCATATATTTT. The encoded protein is CASSALRDSGNTIYF. Full variable domain (remainder filled in from reference TRBV9 and TRBJ1-3): DSGVTQTPKHLITATGQRVTLRCSPRSGDLSVYWYQQSLDQGLQFLIQYYNGEERAKGNILERFSAQQFPDLHSELNLSSLELGDSALYFCASSALRDSGNTIYFGEGSWLTVV.

The V gene is TRBV2, the J gene TRBJ2-3; tentatively, D is TRBD1 (6 bases). V was clipped by 5 bases and J by 4 bases, with 10 bases between them. The length of the CDR3 is 13 residues. Germline V gene data show CDR1 as SNHLY and CDR2 as FYNNEI. The CDR3 DNA is TGTGCCAGCAGTTTACAGGGTCCAGATACGCAGTATTTT. Protein product: CASSLQGPDTQYF. The entire variable domain, with the rest obtained from reference TRBV2 and TRBJ2-3, is as follows: EPEVTQTPSHQVTQMGQEVILRCVPISNHLYFYWYRQILGQKVEFLVSFYNNEISEKSEIFDDQFSVERPDGSNFTLKIRSTKLEDSAMYFCASSLQGPDTQYFGPGTRLTVL.

This sequence joins TRBV5-4 and TRBJ1-4; D call uncertain. The CDR3 sequence is 17 residues long. Germline V gene data show CDR1 as SGHNT and CDR2 as YYREEE (reference sequence). Trimming stripped 4 bases from V and 0 bases from J, with 16 bases between. The CDR3 reads CASSQEQRLATNEKLFF. CDR3 in DNA: TGTGCCAGCAGCCAGGAACAGCGGCTTGCAACTAATGAAAAACTGTTTTTT.

The chain couples TRBV18 to TRBJ2-7; the match to TRBD1 covers 8 bases. V shed 2 bases and J 0 bases; nucleotides not matched to a gene: 3. This CDR3 has 15 residues. The V gene's germline CDR1 is KGHSH and CDR2 LQKENI. The DNA for the CDR3 is TGTGCCAGCTCACCAAGACAGGGGCCCTCCTACGAGCAGTACTTC. Translated, it gives CASSPRQGPSYEQYF.